The 29 T cell receptor beta chains below all came from one sample that was sequenced in a study of identifying expanded T cells in peripheral blood (dated by TCRdb to the late 2010s). Library construction relied on the immunoSEQ multiplex PCR assay. TCRdb limited this immuneACCESS table to in-frame rearrangements with V and J called. A share of clones is missing; checked studies link under half to unresolved V genes, and the rest is unexplained. This sample gives about 58,000 clones in total; more than 70% of them show up just once. 3% to 4.5% of the sample is in the top ten clones. Sequencing was carried out using blood. These receptors all come from a person between 18 and 69 years old in good health.

This clone was observed a single time. The chain links TRBV2 to TRBJ2-1; 7 bases match TRBD1. J gave up 0 bases and V 5 bases, and 7 bases lay outside the gene matches. Germline CDR1 and CDR2: SNHLY and FYNNEI. The CDR3 covers 16 residues. The CDR3 sequence is CASSSPGTDSYNEQFF. In DNA form, the CDR3 reads TGTGCCAGCAGTTCCCCCGGGACAGACTCCTACAATGAGCAGTTCTTC.

This chain connects TRBV10-3 to TRBJ2-1; 8 bases match TRBD1. Germline loops: CDR1 ENHRY, CDR2 SYGVKD. There are 14 residues in the CDR3. With V trimmed by 3 bases and J by 5 bases, 3 bases remained unmatched. CDR3 region: CAISDWDRNNEQFF. CDR3 coding DNA: TGTGCCATCAGTGATTGGGACAGGAACAATGAGCAGTTCTTC.

The gene calls are TRBV10-2 and TRBJ2-3; tentatively, D is TRBD2 (6 bases). The CDR3 covers 15 residues. Germline V CDR1 and CDR2: WSHSY, SAAADI. Deletions cut 6 bases from V and 7 bases from J, with 20 bases between. The CDR3 region is CASSGGPSTGNTQYF. The CDR3 nucleotides read TGCGCCAGCAGCGGGGGACCGTCCACGGGGAATACGCAGTATTTT.

This rearrangement joins TRBV2 to TRBJ2-7; no reliable D call. This CDR3 spans 13 amino acids. Germline V lookup: CDR1 SNHLY, CDR2 FYNNEI. V lost 4 bases and J lost 2, with 9 bases in between. CDR3 sequence: CASSVNEAYEQYF. DNA of the CDR3: TGTGCCAGCAGTGTAAACGAGGCCTACGAGCAGTACTTC.

The gene calls are TRBV29-1 and TRBJ1-2; perhaps TRBD1 as D (5 bases). Per germline, CDR1 SQVTM and CDR2 ANQGSEA. V lost 7 bases and J lost 7, with 13 bases in between. The CDR3 is 11 residues long. In nucleotides, the CDR3 is TGCAGCGCCGCAGGGCGGTTTGGCTACACCTTC. Translation: CSAAGRFGYTF.

V usage is TRBV14 and J usage is TRBJ1-4, with 12 bases that match TRBD1. J lost 7 bases, V lost 4 bases, and 7 bases had no gene match. This CDR3 has 16 amino acids. Germline lookup yields CDR1 SGHDN and CDR2 FVKESK. CDR3 coding DNA: TGTGCCAGCAGCCGATCCGGGACAGGGGGCCGTGAAAAACTGTTTTTT. It specifies CASSRSGTGGREKLFF.

This chain uses TRBV27 with TRBJ1-5, with a weak D call TRBD1 (6 bases). Trimming removed 6 bases at V and 5 bases at J, with 14 bases between. The CDR3 length is 14 residues. Germline lookup yields CDR1 MNHEY and CDR2 SMNVEV (reference sequence). The CDR3 is CASSRRGEYQPQHF. The CDR3 DNA is TGTGCCAGCAGCCGAAGGGGGGAATATCAGCCCCAGCATTTT.

V gene TRBV5-1 combines with J gene TRBJ2-1, with unresolved D. CDR3 length equals 11 residues. V was clipped by 3 bases and J by 6 bases, with 4 bases between them. CDR1 is SGHRS and CDR2 is YFSETQ in the germline V gene. The DNA for the CDR3 is TGCGCCAGCAGCTCCATCAATGAGCAGTTCTTC. This sequence encodes CASSSINEQFF.

The chain employs TRBV6-6 and TRBJ1-2; D is possibly TRBD1 (5 bases). V was clipped by 4 bases and J by 7 bases, with 7 bases between them. The CDR3 spans 11 residues. Germline CDR1 reads MNHNY; CDR2 reads SVGAGI (reference sequence). CDR3 protein: CASSWGSGYTF. In DNA form, the CDR3 reads TGTGCCAGCAGTTGGGGGAGTGGCTACACCTTC.

This clone was picked up one time. CDR3 protein: CASRTGPGPYGYTF. CDR3 coding DNA: TGTGCCAGCCGGACAGGGCCGGGTCCGTATGGCTACACCTTC. The V and J genes are TRBV6-5 and TRBJ1-2, with TRBD1 matching over 8 bases. CDR1 and CDR2 from the germline V gene are MNHEY and SVGAGI. This CDR3 has 14 amino acids. The ends lost 8 bases at V and 5 bases at J; junction bases unmatched: 10.

V gene TRBV15 combines with J gene TRBJ2-3; D remains unclear. Germline V gene sequence: CDR1 LNHNV, CDR2 YYDKDF (reference sequence). The length of the CDR3 is 15 residues. Trimming shortened V by 1 base and J by 2 bases, and 10 bases separated the two germline ends. CDR3 residues: CATSRATDSTDTQYF. Here the CDR3 DNA reads TGTGCCACCAGCAGAGCCACAGACTCCACAGATACGCAGTATTTT. Combining the CDR3 with reference TRBV15 and TRBJ2-3 gives the whole variable domain DAMVIQNPRYQVTQFGKPVTLSCSQTLNHNVMYWYQQKSSQAPKLLFHYYDKDFNNEADTPDNFQSRRPNTSFCFLDIRSPGLGDTAMYLCATSRATDSTDTQYFGPGTRLTVL.

There are a few counts of this clone. V and J are TRBV6-1 and TRBJ2-5; 10 bases map to TRBD2. CDR3 length: 18 amino acids. Germline lookup yields CDR1 MNHNS and CDR2 SASEGT. Losses at the gene ends were 2 bases for V and 2 bases for J; bases not matched to a gene: 11. The CDR3 coding sequence is TGTGCCAGCAGTGAAAGGCTAGCGGGGGCGATCTTACAAGAGACCCAGTACTTC. Residues: CASSERLAGAILQETQYF.

This clone was seen only once. The chain combines TRBV5-1 with TRBJ2-7; 11 bases are a match to TRBD1. CDR1 and CDR2 (germline): SGHRS, YFSETQ. Trimming took 3 bases from V and 2 from J; bases not matched to a gene: 7. The CDR3 sequence is 16 residues long. DNA of the CDR3: TGCGCCAGCAGCTATGGACAGGGGGCGCGGGCCTACGAGCAGTACTTC. It translates to CASSYGQGARAYEQYF.

J is TRBJ2-3 and V is TRBV6-1; the D is unclear. The germline CDR1 and CDR2 sequences are MNHNS and SASEGT. Trimming removed 7 bases from V and 2 bases from J, with 13 bases in between. The CDR3 has 14 residues. As DNA, the CDR3 is TGTGCCAGCATCAGCGCGATTAACACAGATACGCAGTATTTT. Translating it yields CASISAINTDTQYF.

The table lists this clone with a few counts. The chain recombines TRBV29-1 with TRBJ1-1; TRBD1 might be the D (6 bases). This CDR3 has 11 amino acids. Germline V lookup: CDR1 SQVTM, CDR2 ANQGSEA. V was pared by 4 bases and J by 7 bases, with 10 bases between. CDR3 sequence: CSVVGQIEAFF. The CDR3 DNA reads as TGCAGCGTTGTAGGACAGATTGAAGCTTTCTTT.

V and J are TRBV5-3 and TRBJ2-4; possibly TRBD2 for D (6 bases). TRBV5-3 is assigned to the ORF class and has an uncertain function. The CDR3 runs 16 residues. The V gene lost 0 bases and the J gene lost 2 bases, with 12 bases spanning the gap. The CDR3 DNA reads TGTGCCAGAAGCTTGGTGGGGGGAAATTCCAAAAACATTCAGTACTTC. It translates to CARSLVGGNSKNIQYF.

This clone has only a few counts. The chain employs TRBV6-1 and TRBJ2-6; TRBD2 is a possible D gene (5 bases). Germline V gene data show CDR1 as MNHNS and CDR2 as SASEGT. The V gene lost 5 bases and the J gene lost 2 bases, with 10 bases spanning the gap. The CDR3 runs 15 residues. The chain's CDR3 is CASSQEVAGANVLTF. CDR3 bases: TGTGCCAGCAGTCAGGAGGTAGCTGGGGCCAACGTCCTGACTTTC.

A single count supports this clone. The V gene is TRBV7-2, the J gene TRBJ2-7, with D perhaps TRBD1 or TRBD2 (5 bases each). The CDR3 contains 13 residues. The germline V gene has CDR1 SGHTA and CDR2 FQGNSA. Trimming removed 6 bases at V and 12 bases at J, with 21 bases between. The DNA of the CDR3 is TGTGCCAGCAGTCCCCTGAGGGGCCGACTACCGTACTTC. Protein product: CASSPLRGRLPYF.

The V and J genes are TRBV4-3 and TRBJ2-7, with 8 nucleotides matching TRBD1. The CDR3 has 14 amino acids. J gave up 2 bases and V 2 bases, and 2 bases lay outside the gene matches. CDR1 is LGHNA, CDR2 YSLEER, per germline. The CDR3 DNA is TGCGCCAGCAGCCAAACGACAGGGGCCTACGAGCAGTACTTC. Translated, it gives CASSQTTGAYEQYF.

The chain carries TRBV5-4 and TRBJ1-6; 9 nucleotides line up with TRBD1. The CDR3 consists of 15 residues. V gave up 4 bases and J gave up 7 bases; unmatched junction bases: 6. Germline CDR1 and CDR2: SGHNT and YYREEE (reference sequence). CDR3: CASSQQTGGNSPLHF. The CDR3 DNA follows: TGTGCCAGCAGCCAACAGACAGGGGGGAATTCACCCCTCCACTTT.

The J gene is TRBJ2-7, the V gene TRBV5-4; 11 bases line up with TRBD1. The junction had 3 bases not matched to a gene; V was cut back by 2 bases and J by 2 bases. The CDR3 has 15 residues. Germline V CDR1 and CDR2: SGHNT, YYREEE (reference sequence). The CDR3 bases are TGTGCCAGCAGCTTCGGGACAGGGGGGCCCTACGAGCAGTACTTC. It is translated as CASSFGTGGPYEQYF. Combining the CDR3 with reference TRBV5-4 and TRBJ2-7 gives the whole variable domain ETGVTQSPTHLIKTRGQQVTLRCSSQSGHNTVSWYQQALGQGPQFIFQYYREEENGRGNFPPRFSGLQFPNYSSELNVNALELDDSALYLCASSFGTGGPYEQYFGPGTRLTVT.

The chain is built from TRBV20-1 and TRBJ2-5; D remains ambiguous. CDR3 length: 11 amino acids. Germline CDR1 and CDR2: DFQATT and SNEGSKA (reference sequence). V lost 4 bases and J lost 5, with 8 bases in between. The CDR3 DNA reads TGCAGTGCTATACGGCACGAGACCCAGTACTTC. Protein: CSAIRHETQYF.

The J gene is TRBJ2-4, the V gene TRBV5-1; 8 positions match TRBD1. The length of the CDR3 is 14 residues. The germline V gene has CDR1 SGHRS and CDR2 YFSETQ. Trimming removed 4 bases from V and 5 bases from J; junction bases left unmatched: 5. CDR3 bases: TGCGCCAGCAGCCCCGAGACAGGGGAAAACATTCAGTACTTC. This translates into CASSPETGENIQYF.

The chain is built from TRBV10-2 and TRBJ2-1, with D possibly TRBD2 on 7 matching bases. Germline CDR1 reads WSHSY; CDR2 reads SAAADI. With 8 bases removed from V and 6 bases from J, the gap between germline ends came to 17 bases. There are 14 residues in the CDR3. The CDR3 sequence is CASHEGGRINEQFF. CDR3 in DNA: TGCGCCAGCCATGAGGGGGGGCGGATCAATGAGCAGTTCTTC.

V and J are TRBV5-6 and TRBJ2-1; 14 bases match TRBD2. CDR1 and CDR2 (germline): SGHDT, YYEEEE. The CDR3 extends over 15 amino acids. V lost 4 bases to trimming and J lost 8 bases; unmatched junction nucleotides: 5. The CDR3 protein is CASSPGLAGAYEQFF. The CDR3 DNA is TGTGCCAGCAGCCCGGGACTAGCGGGAGCCTATGAGCAGTTCTTC.

This chain connects TRBV4-1 to TRBJ2-3; D possibly uses TRBD1 or TRBD2 (5 bases each). The germline CDR1 and CDR2 sequences are MGHRA and YSYEKL. Trimming removed 4 bases at V and 6 bases at J, with 14 bases between. This CDR3 is built from 14 residues. The CDR3 spells CASSLRDGLDTQYF. CDR3 in DNA: TGCGCCAGCAGCCTCCGGGACGGATTGGATACGCAGTATTTT.

The chain employs TRBV9 and TRBJ2-5; D is undetermined. Trimming cost V 3 bases and J 2 bases, with 5 bases left between them. The germline V gene has CDR1 SGDLS and CDR2 YYNGEE. CDR3 length: 12 amino acids. The chain's CDR3 is CASSATQETQYF. CDR3 nucleotides: TGTGCCAGCAGCGCCACGCAAGAGACCCAGTACTTC.

CDR3 nucleotide sequence: TGTGCCAGCAGCCCGGGACAGGGGGCGAGAGAGCAGTACTTC. Translated, it gives CASSPGQGAREQYF. V is TRBV7-8 and J is TRBJ2-7; 12 nucleotides agree with TRBD1. V dropped 5 bases and J dropped 7; count of bases not matched to a gene: 6. The germline V gene has CDR1 SGHVS and CDR2 FQNEAQ. The CDR3 is 14 amino acids.

The chain links TRBV6-1 to TRBJ2-7; D might be TRBD1 (6 bases). The CDR3 sequence is 13 residues long. The V gene's germline CDR1 is MNHNS and CDR2 SASEGT. Trimming stripped 8 bases from V and 2 bases from J, with 13 bases between. CDR3 DNA sequence: TGTGCCAGCGGCGAATACAGGGCCTACGAGCAGTACTTC. Amino acid sequence: CASGEYRAYEQYF.